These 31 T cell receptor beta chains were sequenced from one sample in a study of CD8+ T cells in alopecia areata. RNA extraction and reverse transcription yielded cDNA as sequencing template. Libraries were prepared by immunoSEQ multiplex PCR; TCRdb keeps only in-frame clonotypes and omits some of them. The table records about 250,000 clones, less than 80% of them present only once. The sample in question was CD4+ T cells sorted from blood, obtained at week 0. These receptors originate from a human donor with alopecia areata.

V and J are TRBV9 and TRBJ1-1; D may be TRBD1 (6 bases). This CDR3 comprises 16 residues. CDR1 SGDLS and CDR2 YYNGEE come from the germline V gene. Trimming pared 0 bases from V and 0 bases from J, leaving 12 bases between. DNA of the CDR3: TGTGCCAGCAGCGTAGTCCCGCAGGGGATGAACACTGAAGCTTTCTTT. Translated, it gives CASSVVPQGMNTEAFF.

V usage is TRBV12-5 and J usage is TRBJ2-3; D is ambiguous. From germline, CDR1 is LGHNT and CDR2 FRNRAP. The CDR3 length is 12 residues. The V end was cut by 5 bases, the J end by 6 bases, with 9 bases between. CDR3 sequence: CASGPQLDTQYF. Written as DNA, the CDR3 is TGTGCTAGTGGTCCCCAGTTGGATACGCAGTATTTT.

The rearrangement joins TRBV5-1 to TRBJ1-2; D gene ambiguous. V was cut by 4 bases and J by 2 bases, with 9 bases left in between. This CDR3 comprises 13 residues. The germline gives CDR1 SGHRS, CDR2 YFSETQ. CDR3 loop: CASSTTVNYGYTF. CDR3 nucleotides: TGCGCCAGCAGCACTACAGTGAACTATGGCTACACCTTC.

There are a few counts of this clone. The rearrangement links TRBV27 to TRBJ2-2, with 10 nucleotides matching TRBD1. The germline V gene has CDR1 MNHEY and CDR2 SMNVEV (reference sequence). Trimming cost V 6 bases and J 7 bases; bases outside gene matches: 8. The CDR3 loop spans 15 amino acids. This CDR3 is CASRGQGRFSGELFF. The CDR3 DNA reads TGTGCCAGCAGGGGACAGGGGAGGTTCAGCGGGGAGCTGTTTTTT.

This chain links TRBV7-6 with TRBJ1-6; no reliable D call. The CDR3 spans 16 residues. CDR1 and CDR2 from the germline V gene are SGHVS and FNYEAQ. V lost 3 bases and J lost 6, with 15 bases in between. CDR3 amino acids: CASSFSSTSGNSPLHF. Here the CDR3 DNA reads TGTGCCAGCAGCTTTTCCAGCACCTCGGGTAATTCACCCCTCCACTTT.

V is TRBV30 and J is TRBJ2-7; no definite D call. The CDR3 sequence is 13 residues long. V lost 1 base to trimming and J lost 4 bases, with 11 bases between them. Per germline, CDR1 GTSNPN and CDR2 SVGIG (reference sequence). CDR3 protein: CAWSAETGYEQYF. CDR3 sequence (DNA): TGTGCCTGGAGTGCCGAGACCGGTTACGAGCAGTACTTC.

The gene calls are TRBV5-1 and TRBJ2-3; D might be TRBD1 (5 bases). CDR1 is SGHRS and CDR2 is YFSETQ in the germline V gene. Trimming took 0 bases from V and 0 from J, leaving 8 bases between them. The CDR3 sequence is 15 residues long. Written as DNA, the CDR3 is TGCGCCAGCAGCTTGGCCGACAGCAGCACAGATACGCAGTATTTT. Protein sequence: CASSLADSSTDTQYF. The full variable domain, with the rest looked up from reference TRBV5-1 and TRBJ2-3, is KAGVTQTPRYLIKTRGQQVTLSCSPISGHRSVSWYQQTPGQGLQFLFEYFSETQRNKGNFPGRFSGRQFSNSRSEMNVSTLELGDSALYLCASSLADSSTDTQYFGPGTRLTVL.

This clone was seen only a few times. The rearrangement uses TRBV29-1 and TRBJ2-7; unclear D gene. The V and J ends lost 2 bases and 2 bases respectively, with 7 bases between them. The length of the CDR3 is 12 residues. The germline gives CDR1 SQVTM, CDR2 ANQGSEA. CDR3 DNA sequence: TGCAGCGTTGAAACCGAAACCTACGAGCAGTACTTC. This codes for CSVETETYEQYF.

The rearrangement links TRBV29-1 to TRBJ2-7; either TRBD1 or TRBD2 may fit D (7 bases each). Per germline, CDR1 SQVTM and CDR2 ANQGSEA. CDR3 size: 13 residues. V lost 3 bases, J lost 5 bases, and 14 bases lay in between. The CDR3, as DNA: TGCAGCGTTGATGTAGCAGGGGGGGACGAGCAGTACTTC. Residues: CSVDVAGGDEQYF.

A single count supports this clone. This CDR3 reads CASSPPAGANVLTF. CDR3 sequence (DNA): TGTGCCAGCAGTCCCCCCGCTGGGGCCAACGTCCTGACTTTC. This chain connects TRBV6-6 to TRBJ2-6; no firm D call. CDR1 and CDR2 from the germline V gene are MNHNY and SVGAGI (reference sequence). The CDR3 extends over 14 amino acids. V was clipped by 5 bases and J by 2 bases, with 7 bases between them.

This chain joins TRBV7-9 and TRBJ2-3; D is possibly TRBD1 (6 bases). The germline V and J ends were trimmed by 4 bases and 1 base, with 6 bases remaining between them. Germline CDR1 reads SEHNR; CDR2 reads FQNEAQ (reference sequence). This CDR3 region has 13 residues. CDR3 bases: TGTGCCAGCAGCTGGACAGGCACAGATACGCAGTATTTT. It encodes CASSWTGTDTQYF.

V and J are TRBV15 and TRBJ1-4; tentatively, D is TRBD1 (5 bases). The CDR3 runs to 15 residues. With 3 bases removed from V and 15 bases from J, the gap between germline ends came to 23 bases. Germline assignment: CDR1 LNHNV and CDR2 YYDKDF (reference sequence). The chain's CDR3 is CATSSRQRNPERVFF. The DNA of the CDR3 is TGTGCCACCAGCAGTCGACAGCGAAACCCGGAGCGGGTGTTTTTT. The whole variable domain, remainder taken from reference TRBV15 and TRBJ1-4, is DAMVIQNPRYQVTQFGKPVTLSCSQTLNHNVMYWYQQKSSQAPKLLFHYYDKDFNNEADTPDNFQSRRPNTSFCFLDIRSPGLGDTAMYLCATSSRQRNPERVFFGSGTQLSVL.

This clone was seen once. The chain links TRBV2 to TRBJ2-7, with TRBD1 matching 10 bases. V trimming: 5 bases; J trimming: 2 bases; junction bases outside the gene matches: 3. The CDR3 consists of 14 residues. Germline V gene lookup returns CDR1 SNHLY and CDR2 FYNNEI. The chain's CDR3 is CASSPGTGAYEQYF. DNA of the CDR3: TGTGCCAGCAGTCCCGGGACAGGGGCCTACGAGCAGTACTTC.

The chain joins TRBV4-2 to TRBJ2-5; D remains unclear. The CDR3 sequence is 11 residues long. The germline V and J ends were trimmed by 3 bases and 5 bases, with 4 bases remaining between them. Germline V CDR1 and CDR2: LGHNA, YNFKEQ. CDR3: CASSHEETQYF. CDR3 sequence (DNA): TGTGCCAGCAGCCATGAGGAGACCCAGTACTTC.

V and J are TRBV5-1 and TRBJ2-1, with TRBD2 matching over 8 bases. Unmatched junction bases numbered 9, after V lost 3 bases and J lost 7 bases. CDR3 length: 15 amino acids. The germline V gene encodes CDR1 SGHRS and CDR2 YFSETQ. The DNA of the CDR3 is TGCGCCAGCAGCTACACGGGACTAGAGGGAAATGAGCAGTTCTTC. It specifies CASSYTGLEGNEQFF.

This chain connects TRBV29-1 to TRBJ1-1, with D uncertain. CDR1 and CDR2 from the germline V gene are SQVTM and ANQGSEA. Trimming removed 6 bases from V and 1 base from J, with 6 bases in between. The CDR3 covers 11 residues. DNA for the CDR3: TGCAGCGTCAACAGGAACACTGAAGCTTTCTTT. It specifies CSVNRNTEAFF.

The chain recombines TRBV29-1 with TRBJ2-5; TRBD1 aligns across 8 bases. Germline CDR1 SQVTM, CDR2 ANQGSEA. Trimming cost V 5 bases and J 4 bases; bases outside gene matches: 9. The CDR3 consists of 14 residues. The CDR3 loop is CSVCDGTGGETQYF. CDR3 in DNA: TGCAGCGTTTGTGACGGGACAGGCGGAGAGACCCAGTACTTC.

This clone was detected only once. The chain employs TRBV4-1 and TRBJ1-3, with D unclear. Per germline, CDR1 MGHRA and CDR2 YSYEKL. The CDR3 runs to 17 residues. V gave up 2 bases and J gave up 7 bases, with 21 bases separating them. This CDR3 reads CASSQTTIRAPRNTIYF. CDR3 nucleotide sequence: TGCGCCAGCAGCCAAACTACTATTCGGGCCCCGAGGAACACCATATATTTT.

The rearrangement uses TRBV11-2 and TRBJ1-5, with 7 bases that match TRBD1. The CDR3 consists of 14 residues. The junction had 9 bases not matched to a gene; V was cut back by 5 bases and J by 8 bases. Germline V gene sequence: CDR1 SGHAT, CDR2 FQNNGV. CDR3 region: CASSPREGAEPQHF. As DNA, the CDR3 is TGTGCCAGCAGCCCGAGGGAGGGGGCAGAGCCCCAGCATTTT. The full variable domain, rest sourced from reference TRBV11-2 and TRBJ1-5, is EAGVAQSPRYKIIEKRQSVAFWCNPISGHATLYWYQQILGQGPKLLIQFQNNGVVDDSQLPKDRFSAERLKGVDSTLKIQPAKLEDSAVYLCASSPREGAEPQHFGDGTRLSIL.

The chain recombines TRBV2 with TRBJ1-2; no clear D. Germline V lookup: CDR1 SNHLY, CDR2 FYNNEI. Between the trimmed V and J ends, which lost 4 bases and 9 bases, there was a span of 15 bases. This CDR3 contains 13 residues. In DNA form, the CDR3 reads TGTGCCAGCAGTGTATTCATCGACGAAAGCTACACCTTC. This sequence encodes CASSVFIDESYTF.

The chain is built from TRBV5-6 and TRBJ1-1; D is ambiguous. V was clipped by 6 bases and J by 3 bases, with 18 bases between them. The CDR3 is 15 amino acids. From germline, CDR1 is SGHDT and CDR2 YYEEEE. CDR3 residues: CASTGDPGRHTEAFF. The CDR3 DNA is TGTGCCAGCACCGGAGATCCGGGTCGACACACTGAAGCTTTCTTT.

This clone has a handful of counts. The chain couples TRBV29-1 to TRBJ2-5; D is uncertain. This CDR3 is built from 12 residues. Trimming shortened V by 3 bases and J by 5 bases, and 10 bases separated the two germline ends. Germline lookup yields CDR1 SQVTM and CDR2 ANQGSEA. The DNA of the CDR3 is TGCAGCGTTGACACCAAGACCGAGACCCAGTACTTC. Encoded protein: CSVDTKTETQYF.

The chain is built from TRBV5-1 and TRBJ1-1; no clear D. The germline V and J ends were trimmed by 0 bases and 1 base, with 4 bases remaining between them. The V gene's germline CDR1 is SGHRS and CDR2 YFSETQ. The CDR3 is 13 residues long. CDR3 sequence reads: CASSLAENTEAFF. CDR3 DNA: TGCGCCAGCAGCTTGGCCGAGAACACTGAAGCTTTCTTT. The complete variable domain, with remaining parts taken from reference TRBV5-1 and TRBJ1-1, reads KAGVTQTPRYLIKTRGQQVTLSCSPISGHRSVSWYQQTPGQGLQFLFEYFSETQRNKGNFPGRFSGRQFSNSRSEMNVSTLELGDSALYLCASSLAENTEAFFGQGTRLTVV.

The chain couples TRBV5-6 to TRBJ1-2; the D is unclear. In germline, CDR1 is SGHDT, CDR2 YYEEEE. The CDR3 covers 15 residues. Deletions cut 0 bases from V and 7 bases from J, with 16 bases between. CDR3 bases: TGTGCCAGCAGCTTGGTGGGCAGCCGTGAGGGTGGCTACACCTTC. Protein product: CASSLVGSREGGYTF.

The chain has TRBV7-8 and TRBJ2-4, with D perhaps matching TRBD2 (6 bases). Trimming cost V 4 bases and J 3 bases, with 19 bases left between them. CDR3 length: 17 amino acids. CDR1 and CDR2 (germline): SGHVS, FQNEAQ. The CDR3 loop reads CASSSLSGGDGKNIQYF. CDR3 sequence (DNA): TGTGCCAGCAGCTCCCTTAGCGGCGGCGACGGCAAAAACATTCAGTACTTC.

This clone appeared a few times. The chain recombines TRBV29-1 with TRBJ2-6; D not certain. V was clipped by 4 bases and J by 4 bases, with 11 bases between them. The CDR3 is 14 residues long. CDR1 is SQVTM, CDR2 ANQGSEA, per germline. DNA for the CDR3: TGCAGCGTTGTCTCCGGGCGCGGGGCCAACGTCCTGACTTTC. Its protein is CSVVSGRGANVLTF.

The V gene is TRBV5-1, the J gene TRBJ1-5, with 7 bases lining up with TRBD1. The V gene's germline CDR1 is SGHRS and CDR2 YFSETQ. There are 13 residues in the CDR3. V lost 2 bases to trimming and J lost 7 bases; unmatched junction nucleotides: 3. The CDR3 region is CASSFQGEQPQHF. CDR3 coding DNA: TGCGCCAGCAGCTTTCAGGGGGAGCAGCCCCAGCATTTT. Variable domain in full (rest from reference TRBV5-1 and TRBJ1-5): KAGVTQTPRYLIKTRGQQVTLSCSPISGHRSVSWYQQTPGQGLQFLFEYFSETQRNKGNFPGRFSGRQFSNSRSEMNVSTLELGDSALYLCASSFQGEQPQHFGDGTRLSIL.

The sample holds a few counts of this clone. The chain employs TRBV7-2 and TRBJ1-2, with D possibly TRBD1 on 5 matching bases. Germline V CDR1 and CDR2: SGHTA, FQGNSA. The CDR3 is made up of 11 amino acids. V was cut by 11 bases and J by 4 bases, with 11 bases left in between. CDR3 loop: CAAGHIYGYTF. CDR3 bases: TGTGCCGCGGGGCATATCTATGGCTACACCTTC.

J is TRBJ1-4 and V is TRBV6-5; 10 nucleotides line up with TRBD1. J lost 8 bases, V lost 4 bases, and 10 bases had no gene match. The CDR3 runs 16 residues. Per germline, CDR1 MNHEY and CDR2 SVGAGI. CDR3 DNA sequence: TGTGCCAGCAGTTTGGCTAGGGACAGGGGAGGGGAAAAACTGTTTTTT. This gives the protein CASSLARDRGGEKLFF.

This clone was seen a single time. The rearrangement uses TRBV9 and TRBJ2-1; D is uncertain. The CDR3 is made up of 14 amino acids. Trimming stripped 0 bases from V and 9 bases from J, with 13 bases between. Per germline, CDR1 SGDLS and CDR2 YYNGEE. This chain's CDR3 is CASSVGRWEGEQFF. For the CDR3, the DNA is TGTGCCAGCAGCGTAGGTCGGTGGGAAGGTGAGCAGTTCTTC.

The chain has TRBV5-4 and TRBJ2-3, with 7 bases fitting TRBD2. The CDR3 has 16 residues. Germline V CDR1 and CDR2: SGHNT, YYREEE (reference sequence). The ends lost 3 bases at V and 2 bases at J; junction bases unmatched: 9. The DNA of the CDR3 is TGTGCCAGCAGCTCGGGAGGACCAGAACCCACAGATACGCAGTATTTT. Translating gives CASSSGGPEPTDTQYF.